These 30 T cell receptor beta chains originate from one sample sequenced in a study of blood T cell repertoires in COVID-19. The table came from immunoSEQ multiplex PCR; TCRdb's copy has only in-frame clones and leaves some out. Of 120,000 to 150,000 clones in the sample, roughly 80% were seen once. The sequencing input was peripheral blood. These receptors originate from a human donor in a cohort sampled during active COVID-19.

The V and J genes are TRBV7-2 and TRBJ2-1, with 10 positions matching TRBD1. Trimming cost V 4 bases and J 8 bases; bases outside gene matches: 5. This CDR3 has 14 residues. Germline CDR1 SGHTA, CDR2 FQGNSA. The CDR3 DNA reads TGTGCCAGCAGCTCCCAGACAGGGGGCTATGAGCAGTTCTTC. Translated: CASSSQTGGYEQFF.

The chain joins TRBV10-2 to TRBJ1-5; TRBD1 aligns across 8 bases. V lost 6 bases and J lost 7; bases outside the gene matches: 11. This CDR3 has 15 residues. Germline-derived CDR1 and CDR2 are WSHSY and SAAADI. Here the CDR3 DNA reads TGCGCCAGCAGCTCCGACAGGGGAGGATTGCAGCCCCAGCATTTT. Amino acids: CASSSDRGGLQPQHF.

The rearrangement links TRBV28 to TRBJ2-7, with 9 bases that match TRBD1. The CDR3 totals 14 residues. From germline, CDR1 is MDHEN and CDR2 SYDVKM. The junction had 5 bases not matched to a gene; V was cut back by 6 bases and J by 2 bases. Written as DNA, the CDR3 is TGTGCCAGCAGGGAACAGGGGGCGCCCTACGAGCAGTACTTC. Its translation is CASREQGAPYEQYF. Filled out from reference TRBV28 and TRBJ2-7, the complete variable domain reads DVKVTQSSRYLVKRTGEKVFLECVQDMDHENMFWYRQDPGLGLRLIYFSYDVKMKEKGDIPEGYSVSREKKERFSLILESASTNQTSMYLCASREQGAPYEQYFGPGTRLTVT.

This chain joins TRBV19 and TRBJ1-1, with 11 positions matching TRBD1. The CDR3 runs to 16 residues. Germline values: CDR1 LNHDA, CDR2 SQIVND (reference sequence). With V trimmed by 6 bases and J by 2 bases, 8 bases remained unmatched. CDR3 sequence (DNA): TGTGCCAGTAGCGCCTCCGGGACAGGGGGTAACACTGAAGCTTTCTTT. It translates to CASSASGTGGNTEAFF.

The rearrangement uses TRBV10-3 and TRBJ1-5, with a tentative D call TRBD1 (6 bases). Germline values: CDR1 ENHRY, CDR2 SYGVKD. This CDR3 is built from 16 residues. Between the trimmed V and J ends, which lost 6 bases and 3 bases, there was a span of 18 bases. The CDR3 region has the DNA TGTGCCATCAGCCAGGGGCAGACCGGCGTCAATCAGCCCCAGCATTTT. It encodes CAISQGQTGVNQPQHF.

This sequence joins TRBV5-1 and TRBJ2-7; D ambiguous. The ends were cut back, 0 bases at V and 2 bases at J, with 6 bases in the middle. Germline V gene sequence: CDR1 SGHRS, CDR2 YFSETQ. This CDR3 region has 13 residues. The CDR3 nucleotides read TGCGCCAGCAGCTTGGACAGTCCCTACGAGCAGTACTTC. Protein product: CASSLDSPYEQYF. The full variable domain, rest sourced from reference TRBV5-1 and TRBJ2-7, is KAGVTQTPRYLIKTRGQQVTLSCSPISGHRSVSWYQQTPGQGLQFLFEYFSETQRNKGNFPGRFSGRQFSNSRSEMNVSTLELGDSALYLCASSLDSPYEQYFGPGTRLTVT.

Remarks on this clone: One junction end disagrees with the germline gene, perhaps due to a read error. The rearrangement links TRBV7-7 to TRBJ2-3; TRBD2 matches at 10 bases. CDR3 size: 15 residues. Germline CDR1 and CDR2: SSHAT and FNYEAQ (reference sequence). The CDR3 protein is CASSNSGGASDTQYF. DNA for the CDR3: TGTGCTAGCAGCAACAGCGGGGGGGCCTCAGATACGCAGTATTTT.

This clone has only one observation. The rearrangement links TRBV27 to TRBJ2-1; 10 nucleotides line up with TRBD2. V was clipped by 4 bases and J by 4 bases; unmatched bases: 4. CDR1 and CDR2 from the germline V gene are MNHEY and SMNVEV (reference sequence). This CDR3 spans 15 amino acids. CDR3 region: CASSYGLADYNEQFF. The CDR3 region has the DNA TGTGCCAGCAGTTATGGACTAGCGGATTACAATGAGCAGTTCTTC.

This chain uses TRBV7-2 with TRBJ2-5, with a tentative D call TRBD1 (5 bases). CDR1 is SGHTA and CDR2 is FQGNSA in the germline V gene. Trimming shortened V by 4 bases and J by 5 bases, and 5 bases separated the two germline ends. The CDR3 consists of 11 residues. The CDR3 loop reads CASSSGETQYF. CDR3 in DNA: TGTGCCAGCAGCTCAGGGGAGACCCAGTACTTC.

This clone was detected only a few times. This chain joins TRBV5-1 and TRBJ2-7; 7 nucleotides align to TRBD1. Losses at the gene ends were 4 bases for V and 4 bases for J; bases not matched to a gene: 8. In germline, CDR1 is SGHRS, CDR2 YFSETQ. The CDR3 runs to 14 residues. The CDR3, as DNA: TGCGCCAGCAGCCCAGGACAGGTTAAATACGAGCAGTACTTC. It yields the protein CASSPGQVKYEQYF. The full variable domain, in which reference TRBV5-1 and TRBJ2-7 provide the parts outside the CDR3, is KAGVTQTPRYLIKTRGQQVTLSCSPISGHRSVSWYQQTPGQGLQFLFEYFSETQRNKGNFPGRFSGRQFSNSRSEMNVSTLELGDSALYLCASSPGQVKYEQYFGPGTRLTVT.

To note about this clone: The same CDR3 also results from other DNA sequences found in this sample. This rearrangement joins TRBV14 to TRBJ2-3, with 8 bases lining up with TRBD1. This CDR3 is built from 15 residues. Trimming at V came to 4 bases and at J to 1 base, leaving 4 bases not matched to a gene. Germline CDR1 and CDR2: SGHDN and FVKESK. CDR3 sequence: CASSLRTGRTDTQYF. The DNA for the CDR3 is TGTGCCAGCAGCCTAAGGACAGGGCGCACAGATACGCAGTATTTT.

The chain uses TRBV18 and TRBJ1-6; TRBD1 aligns across 9 bases. With 3 bases clipped from V and 8 bases from J, the junction kept 5 bases outside the gene matches. Germline CDR1 reads KGHSH; CDR2 reads LQKENI. This CDR3 is 15 amino acids long. This CDR3 is CASSPTGDRDSPLHF. The DNA of the CDR3 is TGTGCCAGCTCACCGACTGGGGACAGGGATTCACCCCTCCACTTT.

The chain employs TRBV6-5 and TRBJ1-2; tentatively, D is TRBD1 (6 bases). Germline V lookup: CDR1 MNHEY, CDR2 SVGAGI. V was trimmed by 6 bases and J by 1 base, leaving 9 bases between them. The CDR3 contains 13 residues. DNA of the CDR3: TGTGCCAGCAGCGTGGACAGTAACTATGGCTACACCTTC. It is translated as CASSVDSNYGYTF.

The chain has TRBV5-1 and TRBJ1-2; 10 nucleotides align to TRBD1. This CDR3 comprises 13 residues. V dropped 5 bases and J dropped 10; count of bases not matched to a gene: 8. Germline assignment: CDR1 SGHRS and CDR2 YFSETQ. The CDR3 sequence: CASSLDRGEVYTF. The CDR3 DNA follows: TGCGCCAGCAGTCTGGACAGGGGGGAAGTCTACACCTTC.

The chain uses TRBV19 and TRBJ2-5; 10 bases fit TRBD2. Germline V gives CDR1 LNHDA, CDR2 SQIVND (reference sequence). CDR3 size: 16 residues. Trimming took 8 bases from V and 2 from J; bases not matched to a gene: 11. CDR3 coding DNA: TGTGCCAGTGGCGGCTCTAGCGGGGGCTTACAAGAGACCCAGTACTTC. Protein product: CASGGSSGGLQETQYF.

The chain has TRBV2 and TRBJ2-1, with 13 bases aligning to TRBD2. The CDR3 is made up of 15 amino acids. Per germline, CDR1 SNHLY and CDR2 FYNNEI. The trim removed 7 bases at V and 8 bases at J, leaving 8 bases unmatched. The DNA for the CDR3 is TGTGCCAGCATTGGACTAGCGGGGGCCTGGGATGAGCAGTTCTTC. Protein: CASIGLAGAWDEQFF.

The CDR3 nucleotides read TGTGCCAGCAGCTCCCTTACTACGACAGGGATTCTCTATGGCTACACCTTC. Translated, it gives CASSSLTTTGILYGYTF. V is TRBV13 and J is TRBJ1-2, with TRBD1 matching 7 bases. Per the germline V gene, CDR1 is PRHDT and CDR2 is FYEKMQ (reference sequence). V lost 4 bases and J lost 4; bases outside the gene matches: 15. The length of the CDR3 is 17 residues.

The chain recombines TRBV9 with TRBJ1-1; D gene unclear. The germline CDR1 and CDR2 sequences are SGDLS and YYNGEE. The V end was cut by 0 bases, the J end by 0 bases, with 12 bases between. This CDR3 has 16 residues. The chain's CDR3 is CASSVGEGIVNTEAFF. The CDR3 coding sequence is TGTGCCAGCAGCGTAGGAGAGGGAATTGTGAACACTGAAGCTTTCTTT. The entire variable domain, with the rest obtained from reference TRBV9 and TRBJ1-1, is as follows: DSGVTQTPKHLITATGQRVTLRCSPRSGDLSVYWYQQSLDQGLQFLIQYYNGEERAKGNILERFSAQQFPDLHSELNLSSLELGDSALYFCASSVGEGIVNTEAFFGQGTRLTVV.

The chain combines TRBV27 with TRBJ2-2; TRBD1 matches 8 bases. The J segment lost 0 bases and the V segment lost 5 bases, leaving 2 bases of the junction unmatched. CDR1 and CDR2 from the germline V gene are MNHEY and SMNVEV (reference sequence). The CDR3 contains 15 residues. The CDR3 reads CASSLDRANTGELFF. DNA of the CDR3: TGTGCCAGCAGTCTGGACAGGGCGAACACCGGGGAGCTGTTTTTT.

V gene TRBV11-3 combines with J gene TRBJ2-1, with D possibly being TRBD2 (6 bases). Germline loops: CDR1 SGHNT, CDR2 YENEEA. This CDR3 has 17 amino acids. Trimming stripped 5 bases from V and 0 bases from J, with 17 bases between. In DNA form, the CDR3 reads TGTGCCAGCAGCCCAACCGGGACTGGAAACTCCTACAATGAGCAGTTCTTC. Its translation: CASSPTGTGNSYNEQFF.

The chain is built from TRBV10-3 and TRBJ2-3; 8 nucleotides line up with TRBD1. The V gene's germline CDR1 is ENHRY and CDR2 SYGVKD. The CDR3 length is 15 residues. V shed 4 bases, J shed 4 bases, and the junction held 7 bases outside the gene matches. In DNA, the CDR3 is TGTGCCATCAGTGCAGTACCAGGGGGCGCAGATACGCAGTATTTT. The encoded protein is CAISAVPGGADTQYF.

This clone was seen once. This chain uses TRBV28 with TRBJ1-5; D ambiguous. This CDR3 is 12 amino acids long. The ends were cut back, 9 bases at V and 1 base at J, with 7 bases in the middle. The germline V gene encodes CDR1 MDHEN and CDR2 SYDVKM. CDR3 nucleotide sequence: TGTGCCAGTCACAGAAGCAATCAGCCCCAGCATTTT. Its translation: CASHRSNQPQHF.

The sample holds one count of this clone. The J gene is TRBJ1-3, the V gene TRBV28; 8 nucleotides agree with TRBD1. The J segment lost 2 bases and the V segment lost 3 bases, leaving 6 bases of the junction unmatched. Germline CDR1 reads MDHEN; CDR2 reads SYDVKM. The CDR3 is 16 amino acids. The CDR3 reads CASSFGQGSPGNTIYF. DNA for the CDR3: TGTGCCAGCAGTTTCGGACAGGGATCGCCTGGAAACACCATATATTTT.

The rearrangement joins TRBV5-4 to TRBJ2-1, with D perhaps TRBD1 (5 bases). The germline V gene has CDR1 SGHNT and CDR2 YYREEE (reference sequence). V was clipped by 4 bases and J by 11 bases, with 13 bases between them. The CDR3 is 12 residues long. CDR3 nucleotides: TGTGCCAGCAGCCGTGGGGCGGTCCAGCAGTTCTTC. The encoded protein is CASSRGAVQQFF.

The rearrangement joins TRBV27 to TRBJ2-7; 7 bases line up with TRBD1. V dropped 5 bases and J dropped 0; count of bases not matched to a gene: 4. The CDR3 is made up of 14 amino acids. CDR1 is MNHEY and CDR2 is SMNVEV in the germline V gene (reference sequence). Here the CDR3 reads CASSLQGSSYEQYF. The CDR3 DNA is TGTGCCAGCAGTCTACAGGGGAGCTCCTACGAGCAGTACTTC.

The J gene is TRBJ2-7, the V gene TRBV28; D remains ambiguous. V gave up 7 bases and J gave up 2 bases, with 9 bases separating them. The CDR3 consists of 12 residues. Looked up from germline, CDR1 is MDHEN and CDR2 is SYDVKM. The CDR3 region has the DNA TGTGCCAGCACCAGTCAGGCCTACGAGCAGTACTTC. Translated, it gives CASTSQAYEQYF.

A few counts support this clone. The chain has TRBV7-6 and TRBJ1-3; D is ambiguous. The germline V and J ends were trimmed by 1 base and 0 bases, with 13 bases remaining between them. Germline CDR1 and CDR2: SGHVS and FNYEAQ. The CDR3 contains 17 residues. The DNA for the CDR3 is TGTGCCAGCAGCTTAGTGCAGGCGGACTTCTCTGGAAACACCATATATTTT. It is translated as CASSLVQADFSGNTIYF.

The V gene is TRBV3-1 (or the pseudogene TRBV3-2), the J gene TRBJ2-3; possible D gene TRBD1, 5 bases. The germline V gene encodes CDR1 LGHDT and CDR2 YNNKEL (reference sequence). The V end lost 2 bases, the J end lost 0 bases, and 15 bases lay between the germline ends. The CDR3 has 17 residues. CDR3 coding DNA: TGTGCCAGCAGCCAAACTTTAGGGGCGTTTAGCACAGATACGCAGTATTTT. Residues: CASSQTLGAFSTDTQYF.

The rearrangement joins TRBV5-1 to TRBJ2-1, with D tentatively TRBD1 (5 bases). The CDR3 loop spans 16 amino acids. Germline assignment: CDR1 SGHRS and CDR2 YFSETQ. V lost 0 bases to trimming and J lost 7 bases, with 17 bases between them. CDR3: CASSLVGRDSSNEQFF. The CDR3 coding sequence is TGCGCCAGCAGCTTGGTGGGCAGGGATAGTTCAAATGAGCAGTTCTTC.

The V and J genes are TRBV2 and TRBJ2-2; weak D call: TRBD1 (6 bases). CDR1 SNHLY and CDR2 FYNNEI come from the germline V gene. Trimming cost V 8 bases and J 3 bases, with 16 bases left between them. The CDR3 is made up of 15 amino acids. Here the CDR3 DNA reads TGTGCCAGCTGCTGGGGGCGTAGGTACACCGGGGAGCTGTTTTTT. Amino acid sequence: CASCWGRRYTGELFF.